The rows below give T cell receptor beta chains drawn from one sample of a study of T-cell reconstitution after alpha-beta-depleted transplantation in children. Using its own MiXCR run on the PCR reads, TCRdb lists one record per CDR3 protein. The table shows more than 200,000 distinct CDR3 sequences, with more than 15% occurring only once. The sequencing used PBMCs, mostly from graft donor cells, collected 360 days after TCRalphabeta/CD19-depleted stem cell transplant. The receptors shown here come from a male patient under 10 years old who had a stem cell transplant for acute lymphoblastic leukemia, so the T cells may come from the graft donor. The CDR3 runs from the conserved cysteine through the conserved F or W. The D gene is left open where the match is weak. Clone sizes are given selectively: once, few, many, or a class where the clone is expanded.

>TRBJ2-7|TRBV7-2|.|few
TGTGCCAGCAGCTTAGCGCGCGGACTTGAATTC
CASSLARGLEF
>TRBJ2-3|TRBV2|.|.
TGTGCCAGCAAAAAAACAGATACGCAGTATTTT
CASKKTDTQYF
>TRBJ2-5|TRBV7-2|TRBD2|.
TGTGCCAGCAGCTCTAGCGGGGGGCCGGAGACCCAGTACTTC
CASSSSGGPETQYF
>TRBJ1-1|TRBV20-1|.|.
TGCAGTGCTAGACGGAGGGCCACTGAAGCTTTCTTT
CSARRRATEAFF
>TRBJ2-3|TRBV11-2|TRBD2|.
TGTGCCAGCAGCCGAATAGCGGGAGACGTCCCAGATACGCAGTATTTT
CASSRIAGDVPDTQYF
>TRBJ2-3|TRBV29-1|TRBD1|.
TGCAGCGGGGAGGACAGGGGCACAGATACGCAGTATTTT
CSGEDRGTDTQYF
>TRBJ1-1|TRBV27|.|.
TGTGCCAGCAGTCGGTCTAGACTAAACACTGAAGCTTTCTTT
CASSRSRLNTEAFF
>TRBJ1-2|TRBV10-3|TRBD1|.
TGTGCCATCAGTGATATGACAGGGGGTTCCTATGGCTACACCTTC
CAISDMTGGSYGYTF
>TRBJ1-1|TRBV10-3|.|few
TGTGCCATCAGTCGCAGGAACACTGAAGCTTTCTTT
CAISRRNTEAFF
>TRBJ1-2|TRBV7-8|.|few
TGTGCCAGCAGCTTATTTCTGACAGTTCCATCTGGCTACACCTTC
CASSLFLTVPSGYTF
>TRBJ2-7|TRBV5-1|.|few
TGCGCCAGCAGCTTACTACAGGGTTACGAGCAGTACTTC
CASSLLQGYEQYF
>TRBJ2-1|TRBV5-1|.|few
TGCGCCAGCAGCCTTCCCAGGGGAGGGATCAATGAGCAGTTCTTC
CASSLPRGGINEQFF
>TRBJ2-3|TRBV4-2|.|few
TGTGCCAGCAGCCAAGATAGGGCTAGCGCTGGACTTGCAGATACGCAGTATTTT
CASSQDRASAGLADTQYF
>TRBJ1-4|TRBV14|.|.
TGTGCCAGCAGCCTACCGGGACGGACTAATGAAAAACTGTTTTTT
CASSLPGRTNEKLFF
>TRBJ2-7|TRBV10-3|.|few
TGTGCCATCGGCACCTTCGTTTCCCCCTCGTACTTC
CAIGTFVSPSYF
>TRBJ2-7|TRBV20-1|.|.
TGCAGTGCTAGTCTAAGCATATCCTACGAGCAGTACTTC
CSASLSISYEQYF
>TRBJ2-1|TRBV24-1|.|.
TGTGCCACCAGTGATTTCTGGATGTCGGAGGAGCAGTTCTTC
CATSDFWMSEEQFF
>TRBJ2-1|TRBV5-6|.|few
TGTGCCAGCAGCTTGGGGGATCTCCGCTACAATGAGCAGTTCTTC
CASSLGDLRYNEQFF
>TRBJ1-3|TRBV7-9|TRBD1|few
TGTGCCAGCAGCCCGAGGACAGGGGTGAGCTCTGGAAACACCATATATTTT
CASSPRTGVSSGNTIYF
>TRBJ2-5|TRBV9|.|many
TGTGCCAGCAGCGTCAACCGGGGGGCTCGAGGAGAGACCCAGTACTTC
CASSVNRGARGETQYF
>TRBJ2-7|TRBV20-1|TRBD2|few
TGCAGTGCTAAAGCTAGCGGGAGGCCTTCCTACGAGCAGTACTTC
CSAKASGRPSYEQYF
>TRBJ2-3|TRBV30|.|few
TGTGCCTGGAGTGTACGGTTGGCAGATACGCAGTATTTT
CAWSVRLADTQYF
>TRBJ2-1|TRBV5-1|TRBD1|few
TGCGCCAGCAGCAACACAGGGGCGAGCTCCTACAATGAGCAGTTCTTC
CASSNTGASSYNEQFF
>TRBJ2-2|TRBV2|TRBD2|.
TGTGCCAGCAGTGAAGCGCTGTCTAGCGGGGATTCCCCGAACACCGGGGAGCTGTTTTTT
CASSEALSSGDSPNTGELFF
>TRBJ1-5|TRBV4-3|.|.
TGCGCCAGCAGCCCACAGGGAAACAATCAGCCCCAGCATTTT
CASSPQGNNQPQHF
>TRBJ1-2|TRBV5-1|.|.
TGCGCCAGCAGCTTTCGGGCGGGGGCAAGTTATGGCTACACCTTC
CASSFRAGASYGYTF
>TRBJ2-1|TRBV4-1|.|.
TGCGCCAGCAGCCAAGAGGGGCGGGGGCTCTACAATGAGCAGTTCTTC
CASSQEGRGLYNEQFF
>TRBJ2-7|TRBV4-3|TRBD1|few
TGCGCCAGCAGCCAAGCCTTCAGGGGGCGTGGATACGAGCAGTACTTC
CASSQAFRGRGYEQYF
>TRBJ1-2|TRBV10-3|.|once
TGTGCCATCAGCATAGACAGATTGAGTGGCTATGGCTACACCTTC
CAISIDRLSGYGYTF
>TRBJ1-5|TRBV5-8|.|few
TGTGCCAGCAGCTTGGTACAGCCCAATCAGCCCCAGCATTTT
CASSLVQPNQPQHF
>TRBJ1-1|TRBV20-1|.|.
TGCAGTGCTAATACCGGGGGTTGGGTCACTGAAGCTTTCTTT
CSANTGGWVTEAFF
>TRBJ1-6|TRBV5-4|.|.
TGTGCCAGCAGCCGTGACAGGAATAATTCACCCCTCCACTTT
CASSRDRNNSPLHF
>TRBJ2-5|TRBV12-3/TRBV12-4|TRBD2|.
TGTGCCAGCAGTTTACGGACTAGCATTGAGACCCAGTACTTC
CASSLRTSIETQYF
>TRBJ1-2|TRBV12-3/TRBV12-4|.|.
TGTGCCAGCAGTTTCCGCCCCCACTATTTCAACTATGGCTACACCTTC
CASSFRPHYFNYGYTF
>TRBJ2-7|TRBV14|.|few
TGTGCCAGCAGCCAAGAAACGGGCCTTACCTACGAGCAGTACTTC
CASSQETGLTYEQYF
>TRBJ2-3|TRBV7-9|.|few
TGTGCCAGCAGCCACACCGGACAGCTCACAGATACGCAGTATTTT
CASSHTGQLTDTQYF
>TRBJ2-3|TRBV15|.|.
TGTGCCACCAGCAGAGCACAGGGAGCAGATACGCAGTATTTT
CATSRAQGADTQYF
>TRBJ2-7|TRBV6-5|TRBD2|few
TGTGCCAGCAGTTACCTTGGACAGAGCAGACTAGCGGGAGCCTACGAGCAGTACTTC
CASSYLGQSRLAGAYEQYF
>TRBJ1-5|TRBV7-2|.|few
TGTGCCAGCAGCTTATCTACAGGAAGCAATCAGCCCCAGCATTTT
CASSLSTGSNQPQHF
>TRBJ1-2|TRBV29-1|.|.
TGCAGCGTTCAGGGGTTCCGCTATGGCTACACCTTC
CSVQGFRYGYTF
>TRBJ2-1|TRBV5-6|.|.
TGTGCCAGCAGCTTCAACGCTTACAATGAGCAGTTCTTC
CASSFNAYNEQFF
>TRBJ2-2|TRBV24-1|TRBD1|few
TGTGCCACCAGTGACCCGGGACAGGGGAAGTCTTTGGACACCGGGGAGCTGTTTTTT
CATSDPGQGKSLDTGELFF
>TRBJ1-2|TRBV7-2|.|few
TGTGCCAGCAGCTTAGCCTCCGCCTCCGGTGGCTACACCTTC
CASSLASASGGYTF
>TRBJ1-2|TRBV5-1|.|.
TGCGCCAGCAGCTTGGAGGGGGGGAACTATGGCTACACCTTC
CASSLEGGNYGYTF
>TRBJ1-5|TRBV5-1|.|few
TGCGCCAGCAGCTTGGAGCCAGGGCTCAATCAGCCCCAGCATTTT
CASSLEPGLNQPQHF
>TRBJ2-7|TRBV7-2|TRBD2|.
TGTGCCAGCAGCGCCCGACTAGCGGGGGGGCACTACGAGCAGTACTTC
CASSARLAGGHYEQYF
>TRBJ2-7|TRBV15|.|many
TGTGCCACCAGCAGAGATGTTGGGGTTCTAAAAGACGAGCAGTACTTC
CATSRDVGVLKDEQYF